Below, one T cell receptor beta chain is given with its context. Its target is unknown. This sample was taken from a study of shared clonotypes between healthy human individuals. The study, taken as a whole, reports: Clonotypes not shared had lower generation probabilities than those common to all four donors.

The method was immunoSEQ multiplex PCR; TCRdb's version includes in-frame clones alone and lacks a portion of them. The profile shows about 1.1 million clones, approximately 80% of them singletons. The clonotype comes from a man aged 18 to 30 in good health. Some clones in this sample may be carry-over from other donors' samples. Sequencing used memory CD4+ T cells from PBMCs. Documented subset: CD45RA-negative fraction.

The CDR3, as DNA: TGTGCCAGCAGCGCATTGGGCCTTTTGAACACTGAAGCTTTCTTT. As protein: CASSALGLLNTEAFF. This chain uses TRBV9 with TRBJ1-1; the D is unclear. CDR1 is SGDLS, CDR2 YYNGEE, per germline. The V end was cut by 3 bases, the J end by 0 bases, with 12 bases between. CDR3 length: 15 amino acids.